This T cell receptor (beta chain) was documented in a study of CD8+ T cells in alopecia areata. Study-wide background: Administration of oral tofacitinib to treated patients was at 5 to 10 mg twice daily.

The treatment was: oral pan-JAK inhibitor, 5-10 mg twice daily. Regarding the study as a whole: Elevated clonality characterized lesional scalp relative to normal scalp, particularly in alopecia totalis/universalis. Scalp sample sequencing also detects resident alphabeta T cells of normal skin.

Reverse transcription of extracted RNA yielded cDNA, which provided the sequencing template. Measured with immunoSEQ multiplex PCR; TCRdb has only the in-frame clones, and not every one. This sample has more than 150,000 clones, with about half found just once. Trimming pared 8 bases from V and 4 bases from J, leaving 15 bases between. In germline, CDR1 is LNHNV, CDR2 YYDKDF (reference sequence). The CDR3 covers 13 residues. This clone was seen more than once but under ten times. The antigen remains unidentified. This receptor was identified in a human donor with alopecia areata. Sequenced material: CD8+ T cells sorted from blood, taken at week 52, from a patient treated with tofacitinib. The chain uses TRBV15 and TRBJ2-7; possibly TRBD1 for D (6 bases). DNA of the CDR3: TGTGCCACCTCACTTGCCAGGGGTTACGAGCAGTACTTC. This codes for CATSLARGYEQYF.